This T cell receptor beta chain comes out of a study of T cells in Graves' hyperthyroidism and ophthalmopathy. Concerning this clonotype itself: No antigen is known for it.

Findings of the study overall: The model anticipated ophthalmopathy a median approximately 6.7 months pre-onset.

Per the germline V gene, CDR1 is MDHEN and CDR2 is SYDVKM. Trimming left V 1 base short and J 1 base short, with 10 bases between. The CDR3 is made up of 15 amino acids. The source material, RNA transcripts, was used to amplify TCR beta CDR3 regions. A set of HTBI primers served as the primers for a first-round RT-PCR of the TCR CDR3. TCRdb redid the calling of the multiplex PCR reads with MiXCR, one entry per CDR3 protein. The sample contains under 350,000 distinct CDR3 sequences, less than 30% of which appear only once. Source material: blood. V and J are TRBV28 and TRBJ1-1; D is unresolved. This clonotype was sampled from a man aged 35-49 years with Graves' hyperthyroidism that later progressed to Graves' ophthalmopathy. The CDR3, as DNA: TGTGCCAGCAGTTTATACGGGGTGGCGAACACTGAAGCTTTCTTT. Translation gives CASSLYGVANTEAFF.